This TCR beta chain was sequenced for a study of human T cells and chemical hapten exposure. CDR3 size: 15 residues. Losses at the gene ends were 4 bases for V and 0 bases for J; bases not matched to a gene: 5. CDR1 is SGHTA and CDR2 is FQGNSA in the germline V gene. The time point: pre-sensitization, week 0. As to treatment: therapeutic diphenylcyclopropenone sensitization with weekly scalp DPC. TCRdb redid the calling of the RACE reads with MiXCR, one entry per CDR3 protein. Among roughly 110,000 distinct CDR3 sequences listed, 10% to 15% were seen once. The sequence derives from a woman aged 45-60 years with alopecia areata. Some clones in this sample may be carry-over from other donors' samples. Sample: whole blood, taken in connection with sensitization to the hapten diphenylcyclopropenone (DPC). The chain joins TRBV7-2 to TRBJ1-1, with TRBD1 matching 7 bases. DNA of the CDR3: TGTGCCAGCAGCTCACAGGGGAGGGTGAACACTGAAGCTTTCTTT. It codes for CASSSQGRVNTEAFF.